These 32 T cell receptor beta chains came from one sample sequenced in a study of shared clonotypes between healthy human individuals. Data came from immunoSEQ multiplex PCR; TCRdb stores just in-frame clones and leaves some out. The profile shows around 2,000,000 clones, 90% to 95% of them singletons. The sequenced sample consisted of naive CD4+ T cells sorted from blood. Subset denoted: CD45RA+ positively selected. The receptors come from a man aged 18 to 29 in good health.

The chain joins TRBV4-1 to TRBJ2-1, with 13 bases aligning to TRBD2. Germline assignment: CDR1 MGHRA and CDR2 YSYEKL. V lost 3 bases, J lost 12 bases, and 11 bases stayed unmatched. This CDR3 region has 16 residues. The CDR3 is CASSQGLAGNNEGQFF. The CDR3 DNA sequence: TGCGCCAGCAGCCAGGGACTAGCGGGGAACAATGAAGGGCAGTTCTTC.

V is TRBV30 and J is TRBJ1-1; D is possibly TRBD1 (6 bases). Per germline, CDR1 GTSNPN and CDR2 SVGIG (reference sequence). The CDR3 runs 13 residues. V was cut by 8 bases and J by 5 bases, with 18 bases left in between. CDR3 bases: TGTGCCGGCTCCCCACGTAGGGGGACTGAAGCTTTCTTT. This gives the protein CAGSPRRGTEAFF. The variable domain in full, with the rest retrieved from reference TRBV30 and TRBJ1-1, is SQTIHQWPATLVQPVGSPLSLECTVEGTSNPNLYWYRQAAGRGLQLLFYSVGIGQISSEVPQNLSASRPQDRQFILSSKKLLLSDSGFYLCAGSPRRGTEAFFGQGTRLTVV.

This chain links TRBV2 with TRBJ1-1; maybe TRBD1 (6 bases). V gave up 0 bases and J gave up 6 bases, with 20 bases separating them. The CDR3 runs to 17 residues. Germline CDR1 is SNHLY and CDR2 is FYNNEI. The CDR3 region has the DNA TGTGCCAGCAGTGAAGCTCCCCAGGGGAGGGGAAATCCTGAAGCTTTCTTT. Translated, it gives CASSEAPQGRGNPEAFF.

Turning to this clone: Additional DNA sequences in this sample encode the identical CDR3. This chain joins TRBV10-3 and TRBJ1-2; 9 bases are shared with TRBD1. Germline V CDR1 and CDR2: ENHRY, SYGVKD. Germline trimming cut 3 bases from V and 2 bases from J; bases unmatched to any gene: 1. The CDR3 runs 14 residues. The DNA for the CDR3 is TGTGCCATCAGTGAAGGACAGGGGAACTATGGCTACACCTTC. This encodes CAISEGQGNYGYTF.

The chain links TRBV16 to TRBJ2-3; D is unclear. Between the trimmed V and J ends, which lost 0 bases and 12 bases, there was a span of 16 bases. There are 14 residues in the CDR3. Germline lookup yields CDR1 KGHSY and CDR2 FQNENV. The CDR3 bases are TGTGCCAGCAGCCAATCTAAGTCGGTCCCAACCCAGTATTTT. Encoded protein: CASSQSKSVPTQYF.

V and J are TRBV11-2 and TRBJ2-7; possible D gene TRBD1, 5 bases. V gave up 5 bases and J gave up 3 bases, with 17 bases separating them. Germline CDR1 SGHAT, CDR2 FQNNGV. The CDR3 has 15 residues. Here the CDR3 reads CASSPQSGAIYEQYF. DNA of the CDR3: TGTGCCAGCAGCCCCCAGTCTGGGGCGATCTACGAGCAGTACTTC.

This chain links TRBV6-5 with TRBJ2-5; 11 bases are shared with TRBD2. J was trimmed by 3 bases and V by 6 bases; bases with no gene match: 6. Germline loops: CDR1 MNHEY, CDR2 SVGAGI. This CDR3 has 15 amino acids. The CDR3 region has the DNA TGTGCCAGCAGCATTAGCGGGGGGGCGAAAGAGACCCAGTACTTC. Translated, it gives CASSISGGAKETQYF.

The rearrangement uses TRBV7-8 and TRBJ2-5; D may correspond to TRBD1 or TRBD2 (7 bases each). CDR1 SGHVS and CDR2 FQNEAQ come from the germline V gene. The CDR3 spans 15 residues. With 1 base removed from V and 4 bases from J, the gap between germline ends came to 13 bases. DNA of the CDR3: TGTGCCAGCAGCTTAGTGGGAGGGGGCGCAGAGACCCAGTACTTC. The encoded protein is CASSLVGGGAETQYF.

This clone was picked up one time. The chain couples TRBV30 to TRBJ1-4, with D possibly being TRBD1 (5 bases). The V gene's germline CDR1 is GTSNPN and CDR2 SVGIG (reference sequence). The CDR3 has 12 residues. The V end was cut by 4 bases, the J end by 7 bases, with 10 bases between. The CDR3 coding sequence is TGTGCCTGGACCGGGGGGAGTGAAAAACTGTTTTTT. It is translated as CAWTGGSEKLFF.

This chain uses TRBV6-1 with TRBJ2-7, with a weak D call TRBD2 (7 bases). With 0 bases removed from V and 2 bases from J, the gap between germline ends came to 14 bases. The CDR3 consists of 16 residues. The germline V gene has CDR1 MNHNS and CDR2 SASEGT. CDR3 coding DNA: TGTGCCAGCAGTGAAGCGGGGGGGCCGATGCCCTACGAGCAGTACTTC. Protein sequence: CASSEAGGPMPYEQYF.

The chain combines TRBV9 with TRBJ1-2; tentative D call: TRBD1 (5 bases). V was clipped by 5 bases and J by 9 bases, with 23 bases between them. This CDR3 has 15 residues. Per the germline V gene, CDR1 is SGDLS and CDR2 is YYNGEE. The CDR3 sequence is CASRDGTVGFMSYTF. The CDR3 DNA is TGTGCCAGCAGAGACGGGACGGTCGGGTTTATGAGCTACACCTTC.

The chain couples TRBV18 to TRBJ1-2; 8 bases align to TRBD1. CDR1 is KGHSH and CDR2 is LQKENI in the germline V gene. Unmatched junction bases numbered 17, after V lost 6 bases and J lost 8 bases. This CDR3 has 16 residues. The CDR3 DNA reads as TGTGCCAGCTCCCCCACGGGTGGACAGGGTGTCGGCGGCTACACCTTC. Residues: CASSPTGGQGVGGYTF.

CDR3 in amino acids: CASNPPAGREGSGEKLFF. CDR3 DNA: TGTGCCAGCAACCCCCCCGCAGGGCGAGAAGGATCTGGTGAAAAACTGTTTTTT. The chain carries TRBV2 and TRBJ1-4; D is perhaps TRBD1 (5 bases). This CDR3 has 18 residues. CDR1 is SNHLY and CDR2 is FYNNEI in the germline V gene. V lost 7 bases, J lost 7 bases, and 28 bases lay in between.

The J gene is TRBJ2-1, the V gene TRBV18; tentative D call: TRBD1 (5 bases). This CDR3 region has 14 residues. V gave up 8 bases and J gave up 3 bases, with 14 bases separating them. Germline lookup yields CDR1 KGHSH and CDR2 LQKENI. The CDR3 coding sequence is TGTGCCAGCACCCCGGCAGGGCGCTACAATGAGCAGTTCTTC. Translation: CASTPAGRYNEQFF.

The chain employs TRBV9 and TRBJ2-7; TRBD2 agrees at 7 bases. V lost 7 bases and J lost 2; bases outside the gene matches: 6. From germline, CDR1 is SGDLS and CDR2 YYNGEE. CDR3 size: 13 residues. Here the CDR3 DNA reads TGTGCCAGCTCCGGGACTAACACCTACGAGCAGTACTTC. Its protein is CASSGTNTYEQYF.

As to this clone: Additional DNA sequences in this sample encode the identical CDR3. The chain carries TRBV2 and TRBJ2-7; 8 bases map to TRBD1. The CDR3 has 14 residues. Trimming removed 0 bases from V and 6 bases from J; junction bases left unmatched: 4. Germline V lookup: CDR1 SNHLY, CDR2 FYNNEI. The CDR3 sequence: CASSEAGQGGEQYF. CDR3 nucleotides: TGTGCCAGCAGTGAAGCCGGACAGGGTGGCGAGCAGTACTTC. The whole variable domain, remainder taken from reference TRBV2 and TRBJ2-7, is EPEVTQTPSHQVTQMGQEVILRCVPISNHLYFYWYRQILGQKVEFLVSFYNNEISEKSEIFDDQFSVERPDGSNFTLKIRSTKLEDSAMYFCASSEAGQGGEQYFGPGTRLTVT.

The V call is TRBV27, the J call TRBJ1-2; D may be TRBD1 (6 bases). Germline values: CDR1 MNHEY, CDR2 SMNVEV (reference sequence). This CDR3 is built from 14 residues. V lost 0 bases, J lost 3 bases, and 8 bases lay in between. The CDR3, as DNA: TGTGCCAGCAGTTTATCCCGACAGGACTATGGCTACACCTTC. Its translation: CASSLSRQDYGYTF.

The V gene is TRBV19, the J gene TRBJ2-7; the match to TRBD1 covers 9 bases. Looked up from germline, CDR1 is LNHDA and CDR2 is SQIVND (reference sequence). The CDR3 loop spans 15 amino acids. V gave up 4 bases and J gave up 6 bases; unmatched junction bases: 10. Here the CDR3 DNA reads TGTGCCAGTAGTAGTTGGGACAGGGAGCCCGGCGAGCAGTACTTC. It codes for CASSSWDREPGEQYF.

The gene calls are TRBV5-1 and TRBJ1-1; D remains unclear. Looked up from germline, CDR1 is SGHRS and CDR2 is YFSETQ. Trimming left V 4 bases short and J 0 bases short, with 7 bases between. CDR3 length: 13 residues. CDR3 amino acids: CASSPSLNTEAFF. The CDR3 DNA follows: TGCGCCAGCAGCCCCTCATTGAACACTGAAGCTTTCTTT.

This clone has just one count. The chain links TRBV9 to TRBJ2-3, with D maybe TRBD2 (5 bases). This CDR3 comprises 17 residues. From germline, CDR1 is SGDLS and CDR2 YYNGEE. Trimming removed 0 bases from V and 2 bases from J, with 16 bases in between. In DNA, the CDR3 is TGTGCCAGCAGCGTAGGGATCGTGGGAGTAACCACAGATACGCAGTATTTT. Encoded protein: CASSVGIVGVTTDTQYF. The full variable domain, rest sourced from reference TRBV9 and TRBJ2-3, is DSGVTQTPKHLITATGQRVTLRCSPRSGDLSVYWYQQSLDQGLQFLIQYYNGEERAKGNILERFSAQQFPDLHSELNLSSLELGDSALYFCASSVGIVGVTTDTQYFGPGTRLTVL.

The rearrangement joins TRBV7-2 to TRBJ1-2; D remains unclear. The CDR3 is made up of 14 amino acids. The ends were cut back, 4 bases at V and 8 bases at J, with 17 bases in the middle. Germline CDR1 SGHTA, CDR2 FQGNSA. CDR3 sequence reads: CASSSRPSFFGYTF. CDR3 DNA sequence: TGTGCCAGCAGCTCCCGCCCCAGCTTCTTCGGCTACACCTTC.

The CDR3 is CASSNGVTEAFF. CDR3 nucleotide sequence: TGTGCCAGCTCAAATGGGGTGACTGAAGCTTTCTTT. The chain uses TRBV18 and TRBJ1-1; D is unclear. Trimming cost V 5 bases and J 5 bases, with 9 bases left between them. The length of the CDR3 is 12 residues. CDR1 KGHSH and CDR2 LQKENI come from the germline V gene.

The chain is built from TRBV18 and TRBJ1-3; D not certain. There are 17 residues in the CDR3. Germline loops: CDR1 KGHSH, CDR2 LQKENI. V lost 0 bases and J 0 bases, leaving 12 bases between the germline ends. As DNA, the CDR3 is TGTGCCAGCTCACCACCGGGGTTAACAAACTCTGGAAACACCATATATTTT. Protein sequence: CASSPPGLTNSGNTIYF.

The V and J genes are TRBV29-1 and TRBJ1-3; D gene uncertain. From germline, CDR1 is SQVTM and CDR2 ANQGSEA. Trimming cost V 7 bases and J 0 bases, with 10 bases left between them. This CDR3 has 13 amino acids. CDR3 region: CSAFLSSGNTIYF. The CDR3 coding sequence is TGCAGCGCCTTCCTAAGCTCTGGAAACACCATATATTTT.

The J gene is TRBJ2-1, the V gene TRBV7-6, with D tentatively TRBD2 (6 bases). Germline V gene data show CDR1 as SGHVS and CDR2 as FNYEAQ. V was shortened by 1 base and J by 9 bases, with 16 bases between the two germline ends. The CDR3 length is 15 residues. CDR3 nucleotides: TGTGCCAGCAGCTTAGATAGGGTAGCCGGGAGTGAGCAGTTCTTC. It codes for CASSLDRVAGSEQFF.

This chain links TRBV10-3 with TRBJ2-3, with 13 bases aligning to TRBD2. Germline-derived CDR1 and CDR2 are ENHRY and SYGVKD. There are 16 residues in the CDR3. J gave up 0 bases and V 8 bases, and 5 bases lay outside the gene matches. In nucleotides, the CDR3 is TGTGCCATCGGACTAGCGGGAGTCGGGAGCACAGATACGCAGTATTTT. Its protein product is CAIGLAGVGSTDTQYF.

This sequence joins TRBV9 and TRBJ1-3, with D possibly TRBD1 on 6 matching bases. The CDR3 has 14 amino acids. Deletions cut 5 bases from V and 0 bases from J, with 9 bases between. Germline V gene sequence: CDR1 SGDLS, CDR2 YYNGEE. The CDR3 region is CASRTGISGNTIYF. CDR3 bases: TGTGCCAGCAGAACAGGGATCTCTGGAAACACCATATATTTT.

This sequence joins TRBV9 and TRBJ2-7, with 8 nucleotides matching TRBD2. V lost 3 bases to trimming and J lost 3 bases; unmatched junction nucleotides: 11. Germline values: CDR1 SGDLS, CDR2 YYNGEE. The CDR3 sequence is 16 residues long. CDR3 nucleotide sequence: TGTGCCAGCAGCGCCCCGGGGGGGGCCCCAATCTACGAGCAGTACTTC. It specifies CASSAPGGAPIYEQYF.

The chain links TRBV29-1 to TRBJ1-3; D possibly corresponds to TRBD1 (5 bases). CDR1 and CDR2 from the germline V gene are SQVTM and ANQGSEA. The germline V and J ends were trimmed by 5 bases and 4 bases, with 9 bases remaining between them. CDR3 length: 12 amino acids. CDR3 amino acids: CSVLGGGNTIYF. The CDR3 DNA sequence: TGCAGCGTTCTGGGGGGAGGAAACACCATATATTTT.

This chain joins TRBV27 and TRBJ2-7; 14 bases align to TRBD2. With V trimmed by 5 bases and J by 7 bases, 10 bases remained unmatched. This CDR3 is 16 amino acids long. Germline V CDR1 and CDR2: MNHEY, SMNVEV (reference sequence). The CDR3 DNA sequence: TGTGCCAGCAGTCAGCGGGGACTAGCGGGAGCGGAAGAGCAGTACTTC. This sequence encodes CASSQRGLAGAEEQYF.

The V gene is TRBV5-6, the J gene TRBJ2-1; 9 nucleotides agree with TRBD2. The CDR3 runs 15 residues. Germline V gene data show CDR1 as SGHDT and CDR2 as YYEEEE. V gave up 2 bases and J gave up 8 bases; unmatched junction bases: 8. The CDR3 region is CASSFRSSGTHEQFF. The CDR3 nucleotides are TGTGCCAGCAGCTTCCGGTCTAGCGGGACCCATGAGCAGTTCTTC.

The rearrangement uses TRBV27 and TRBJ2-7; the match to TRBD1 covers 10 bases. With 4 bases clipped from V and 3 bases from J, the junction kept 6 bases outside the gene matches. This CDR3 region has 15 residues. Germline V gene data show CDR1 as MNHEY and CDR2 as SMNVEV (reference sequence). In DNA, the CDR3 is TGTGCCAGCAGTTCCTGGACAGGGGGGATCTACGAGCAGTACTTC. The encoded protein is CASSSWTGGIYEQYF.